This T cell receptor beta chain is from a study of blood T cells in healthy people across ages. Primed by a sample-barcoded 5' primer and a J-beta primer mix, a second PCR proceeded for about 6 to 11 cycles. TCRdb reprocessed the 5' RACE reads via MiXCR and lists one record per CDR3 protein. In the table there are 850,000 to 950,000 distinct CDR3 sequences, roughly 26% of which are singletons. CDR1 is DFQATT and CDR2 is SNEGSKA in the germline V gene (reference sequence). Trimming removed 0 bases at V and 5 bases at J, with 16 bases between. CDR3 length: 15 residues. The sequence came from an elderly woman in good health. Sequences were obtained from blood. This chain uses TRBV20-1 with TRBJ1-1, with D possibly TRBD1 on 5 matching bases. The CDR3 DNA reads TGCAGTGCTAGAGATCACTGGGGGGGTGGAACTGAAGCTTTCTTT. Its translation is CSARDHWGGGTEAFF.